This T cell receptor beta chain is from a study of blood T cells in healthy people across ages. V lost 2 bases and J 8 bases, leaving 15 bases between the germline ends. The CDR3 totals 14 residues. The use of a sample-barcoded 5' primer and a J-beta primer mix characterized a second PCR of roughly 6 to 11 cycles. One entry per CDR3 protein, called by TCRdb with MiXCR from the 5' RACE reads. The sample holds about 560,000 distinct CDR3 sequences, roughly a quarter seen once. The data also belong to a second study, concerning T cells of mothers and their children.

Sequencing input: blood. The source is a boy under 10 years old in good health. V usage is TRBV12-3 or TRBV12-4 and J usage is TRBJ1-1; D perhaps matches TRBD1 (5 bases). The CDR3 DNA reads as TGTGCCAGCAGTTTACGGGTTGGGGACGACGAAGCTTTCTTT. Its translation is CASSLRVGDDEAFF.